This T cell receptor beta chain was sequenced in a study of cytomegalovirus exposure and HLA in healthy donors. Findings of the study overall: Researchers had no immune exposure information except CMV serostatus available. There was a cluster of highly shared sequence variants that was likely a sequencing artifact. TCR beta V- and J-gene trimming was later associated with a missense DCLRE1C variant. Within an earlier analysis, most TCR beta V segments proved productive either about 87% or about 30% of the time.

Note on this clone: What it binds is not known.

The PCR had 60 Vbeta and 13 Jbeta primers. Using immunoSEQ multiplex PCR, the repertoire was profiled, and TCRdb retains in-frame clones only, with some absent. The sample holds about 190,000 clones; around 87% are singletons and the top ten take 1% to 1.5%. The CDR3 has 17 residues. Germline V lookup: CDR1 SGDLS, CDR2 YYNGEE. V lost 3 bases to trimming and J lost 3 bases; unmatched junction nucleotides: 11. V gene TRBV9 combines with J gene TRBJ1-3, with TRBD1 identical over 8 bases. The clonotype originates from a man aged 25 to 40 in good health and CMV-seronegative. Sequencing used PBMCs. In DNA, the CDR3 is TGTGCCAGCAGCGACCCGGGACAGGAATTTTTTGGAAACACCATATATTTT. This sequence encodes CASSDPGQEFFGNTIYF.